This T cell receptor beta chain was captured in a study of CD8+CD57+ T cells in acquired aplastic anemia. Germline CDR1 is LGHDT and CDR2 is YNNKEL (reference sequence). The CDR3 extends over 16 amino acids. V was clipped by 4 bases and J by 0 bases; unmatched bases: 2. Study-wide results and limits: Sharing between patients and controls was observed for around 30 CD8+ CDR3 sequences.

In patients chosen for sequencing, flow cytometry had shown CD8+CD57+ cell expansion. Blood sampling was performed on the patients, and none of them had received therapy by then. Comments on this clonotype: Antigen unknown.

Genomic DNA served as template for TCR beta VDJ and CDR3 profiling. TCRdb re-analysed the reads in MiXCR, keeping a single row per CDR3 protein. The sample includes roughly 61,000 distinct CDR3 sequences, roughly three fifths seen only once; the top ten take approximately 15%. V usage is TRBV3-1 and J usage is TRBJ2-3, with TRBD2 matching over 12 bases. The sample taken for sequencing was sorted CD4+, CD8+, or CD8+CD57+ T cells (not recorded which) from PBMCs. The source is a human donor with aplastic anemia. The CDR3 nucleotides are TGTGCCAGCAGCCGCGGACTAGCGGGGAGCACAGATACGCAGTATTTT. Its translation is CASSRGLAGSTDTQYF.